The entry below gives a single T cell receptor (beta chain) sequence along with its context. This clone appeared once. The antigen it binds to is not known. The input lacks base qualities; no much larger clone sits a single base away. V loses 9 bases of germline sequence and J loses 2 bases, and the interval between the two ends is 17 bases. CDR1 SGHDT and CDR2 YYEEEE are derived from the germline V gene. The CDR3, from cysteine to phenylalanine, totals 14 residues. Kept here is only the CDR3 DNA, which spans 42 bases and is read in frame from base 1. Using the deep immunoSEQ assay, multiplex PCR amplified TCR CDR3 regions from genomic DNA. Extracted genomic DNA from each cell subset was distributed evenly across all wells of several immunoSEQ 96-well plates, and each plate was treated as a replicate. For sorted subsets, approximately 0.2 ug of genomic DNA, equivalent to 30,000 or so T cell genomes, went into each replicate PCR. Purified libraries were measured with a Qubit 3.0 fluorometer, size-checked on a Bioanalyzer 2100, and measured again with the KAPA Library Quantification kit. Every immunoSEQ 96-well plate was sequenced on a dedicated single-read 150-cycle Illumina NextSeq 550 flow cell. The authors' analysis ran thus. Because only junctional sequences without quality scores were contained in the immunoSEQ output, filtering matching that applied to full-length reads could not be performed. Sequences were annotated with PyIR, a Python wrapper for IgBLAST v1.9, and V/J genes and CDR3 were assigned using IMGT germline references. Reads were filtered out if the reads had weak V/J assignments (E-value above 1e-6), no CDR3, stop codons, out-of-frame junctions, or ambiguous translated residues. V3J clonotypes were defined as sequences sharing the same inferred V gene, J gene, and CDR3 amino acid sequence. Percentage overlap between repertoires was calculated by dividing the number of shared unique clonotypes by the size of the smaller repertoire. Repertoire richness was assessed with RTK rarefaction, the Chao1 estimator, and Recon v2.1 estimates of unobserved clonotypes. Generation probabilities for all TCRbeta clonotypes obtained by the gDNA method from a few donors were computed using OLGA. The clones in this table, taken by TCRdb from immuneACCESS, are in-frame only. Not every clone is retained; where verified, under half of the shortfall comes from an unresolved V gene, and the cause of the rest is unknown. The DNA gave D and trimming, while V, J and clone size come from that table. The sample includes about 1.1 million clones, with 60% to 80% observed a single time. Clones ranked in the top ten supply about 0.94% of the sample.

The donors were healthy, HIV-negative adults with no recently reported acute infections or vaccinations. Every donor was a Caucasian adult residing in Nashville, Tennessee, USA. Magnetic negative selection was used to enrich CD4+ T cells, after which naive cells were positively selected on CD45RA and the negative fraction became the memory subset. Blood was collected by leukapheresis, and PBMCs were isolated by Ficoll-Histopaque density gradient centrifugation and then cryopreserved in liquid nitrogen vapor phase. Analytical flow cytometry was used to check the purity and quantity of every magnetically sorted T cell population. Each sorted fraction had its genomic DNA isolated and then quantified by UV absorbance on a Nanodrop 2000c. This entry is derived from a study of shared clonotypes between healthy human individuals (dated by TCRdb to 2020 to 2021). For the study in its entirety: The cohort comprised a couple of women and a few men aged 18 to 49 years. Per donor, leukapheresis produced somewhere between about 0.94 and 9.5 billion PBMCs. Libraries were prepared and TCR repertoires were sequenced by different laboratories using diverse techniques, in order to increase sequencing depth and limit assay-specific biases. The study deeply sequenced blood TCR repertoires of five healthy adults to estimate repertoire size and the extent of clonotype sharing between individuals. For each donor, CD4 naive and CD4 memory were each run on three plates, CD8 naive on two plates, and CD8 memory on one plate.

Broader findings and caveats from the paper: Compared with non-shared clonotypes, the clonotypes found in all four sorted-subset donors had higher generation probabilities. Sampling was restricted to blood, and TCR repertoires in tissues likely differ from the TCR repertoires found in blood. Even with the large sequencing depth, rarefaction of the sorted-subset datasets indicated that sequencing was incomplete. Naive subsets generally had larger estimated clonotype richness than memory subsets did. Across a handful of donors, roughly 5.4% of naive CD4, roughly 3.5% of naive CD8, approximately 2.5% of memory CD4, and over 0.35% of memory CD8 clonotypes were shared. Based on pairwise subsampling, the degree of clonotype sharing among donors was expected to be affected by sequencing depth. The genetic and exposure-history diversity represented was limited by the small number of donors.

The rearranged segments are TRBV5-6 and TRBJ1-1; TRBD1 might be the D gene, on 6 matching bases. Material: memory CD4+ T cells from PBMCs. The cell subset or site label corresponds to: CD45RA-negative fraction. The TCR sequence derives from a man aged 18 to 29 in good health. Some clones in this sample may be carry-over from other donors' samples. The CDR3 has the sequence CATAGDGGNTEAFF. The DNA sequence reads TGTGCCACCGCAGGGGACGGTGGAAACACTGAAGCTTTCTTT.